The 23 T cell receptor beta chains presented below share a single source sample, sequenced in a study of identical twins. TCRdb redid the calling of the 5' RACE reads with MiXCR, one entry per CDR3 protein. The sample has approximately 490,000 distinct CDR3 sequences, around 24% seen once. These data also formed part of another study, on yellow fever vaccine responses in identical twins.

The specimen sequenced was CD4+ T cells sorted from blood. These receptors originate from a woman aged 18-29 years in good health.

The chain has TRBV7-8 and TRBJ2-3, with 9 bases aligning to TRBD2. CDR3 length equals 17 residues. The germline gives CDR1 SGHVS, CDR2 FQNEAQ. With V trimmed by 1 base and J by 4 bases, 9 bases remained unmatched. The CDR3 here is CASSLVVGLAGPDTQYF. The CDR3 DNA sequence: TGTGCCAGCAGCTTAGTGGTTGGGCTAGCGGGACCAGATACGCAGTATTTT.

The gene calls are TRBV5-1 and TRBJ2-5; TRBD2 matches 10 bases. The CDR3 is 16 amino acids. The J segment lost 6 bases and the V segment lost 0 bases, leaving 8 bases of the junction unmatched. In germline, CDR1 is SGHRS, CDR2 YFSETQ. CDR3 in DNA: TGCGCCAGCAGCTTGGATGCTAGCGGGGGTAGTAAGACCCAGTACTTC. It translates to CASSLDASGGSKTQYF. Full variable domain (rest looked up from reference TRBV5-1 and TRBJ2-5): KAGVTQTPRYLIKTRGQQVTLSCSPISGHRSVSWYQQTPGQGLQFLFEYFSETQRNKGNFPGRFSGRQFSNSRSEMNVSTLELGDSALYLCASSLDASGGSKTQYFGPGTRLLVL.

The chain is built from TRBV7-2 and TRBJ2-5, with a tentative D call TRBD1 (6 bases). Deletions cut 3 bases from V and 2 bases from J, with 10 bases between. The germline CDR1 and CDR2 sequences are SGHTA and FQGNSA. The CDR3 loop spans 14 amino acids. CDR3 DNA: TGTGCCAGCAGCTTTTTCGGGACACAAGAGACCCAGTACTTC. It translates to CASSFFGTQETQYF.

This clonotype turned up a few times. This chain connects TRBV20-1 to TRBJ2-1, with D perhaps matching TRBD1 or TRBD2 (7 bases each). CDR1 is DFQATT, CDR2 SNEGSKA, per germline (reference sequence). The ends were cut back, 3 bases at V and 4 bases at J, with 13 bases in the middle. CDR3 length: 14 amino acids. As DNA, the CDR3 is TGCAGTGCTAGCCCAGGGGGGGGATACAATGAGCAGTTCTTC. This translates into CSASPGGGYNEQFF.

This clonotype occurred a few times. The chain combines TRBV28 with TRBJ1-4; 9 bases map to TRBD1. Per germline, CDR1 MDHEN and CDR2 SYDVKM. Losses at the gene ends were 6 bases for V and 8 bases for J; bases not matched to a gene: 16. CDR3 size: 17 residues. CDR3 amino acids: CASSAGLWTGEYEKLFF. For the CDR3, the DNA is TGTGCCAGCAGCGCAGGACTTTGGACAGGGGAGTACGAAAAACTGTTTTTT.

This clonotype was detected a few times. This chain links TRBV20-1 with TRBJ1-2; perhaps TRBD1 as D (6 bases). Trimming removed 0 bases at V and 6 bases at J, with 14 bases between. This CDR3 has 14 amino acids. Germline V gives CDR1 DFQATT, CDR2 SNEGSKA (reference sequence). In DNA, the CDR3 is TGCAGTGCTAGAGAACAGGGCATGAAGGATGGCTACACCTTC. Translating it yields CSAREQGMKDGYTF.

This clonotype was found many times. V usage is TRBV12-3 or TRBV12-4 and J usage is TRBJ2-2; a weak D match, TRBD1 (5 bases). This CDR3 contains 14 residues. V was cut by 2 bases and J by 4 bases, with 8 bases left in between. The DNA of the CDR3 is TGTGCCAGCAGTTTACAGGGTAGCACCGGGGAGCTGTTTTTT. Protein: CASSLQGSTGELFF.

The chain recombines TRBV20-1 with TRBJ2-1, with TRBD2 matching over 9 bases. Germline V lookup: CDR1 DFQATT, CDR2 SNEGSKA (reference sequence). The J segment lost 7 bases and the V segment lost 6 bases, leaving 10 bases of the junction unmatched. The CDR3 loop spans 14 amino acids. CDR3 nucleotides: TGCAGTGCCCCATCTTCTAGCGGGAAGAATGAGCAGTTCTTC. Its translation: CSAPSSSGKNEQFF.

CDR3 residues: CASSPPPSGNEQFF. The CDR3 DNA reads TGTGCCAGCTCACCACCCCCTAGCGGCAATGAGCAGTTCTTC. The chain employs TRBV18 and TRBJ2-1, with 7 bases that match TRBD2. From germline, CDR1 is KGHSH and CDR2 LQKENI. The V and J ends lost 0 bases and 6 bases, in that order; junction bases with no gene match: 2. The CDR3 extends over 14 amino acids.

This clonotype was found a few times. The chain combines TRBV11-2 with TRBJ2-7; D not certain. This CDR3 is 12 amino acids long. Germline V lookup: CDR1 SGHAT, CDR2 FQNNGV. Trimming pared 1 base from V and 5 bases from J, leaving 6 bases between. CDR3 bases: TGTGCCAGCAGCTTAGGGGTCCACGAGCAGTACGTC. It encodes CASSLGVHEQYV.

This clonotype was seen more than once but under ten times. The genes are TRBV27 and TRBJ2-7, with 8 positions matching TRBD2. Germline-derived CDR1 and CDR2 are MNHEY and SMNVEV (reference sequence). CDR3 size: 16 residues. The V and J ends lost 8 bases and 0 bases, in that order; junction bases with no gene match: 12. The CDR3 DNA follows: TGTGCCAGCCATCCTTTAGCGGGACTCCGCTCCTACGAGCAGTACTTC. It specifies CASHPLAGLRSYEQYF.

The rearrangement joins TRBV5-1 to TRBJ2-7; 14 bases align to TRBD2. CDR1 and CDR2 (germline): SGHRS, YFSETQ. V gave up 4 bases and J gave up 2 bases; unmatched junction bases: 8. There are 17 residues in the CDR3. The CDR3, as DNA: TGCGCCAGCAGCATGGGACTAGCGGGAGTGGTAACCTACGAGCAGTACTTC. Protein sequence: CASSMGLAGVVTYEQYF.

This clonotype was seen a handful of times. V is TRBV24-1 and J is TRBJ2-5, with 14 bases lining up with TRBD2. J was trimmed by 5 bases and V by 4 bases; bases with no gene match: 5. The CDR3 has 16 amino acids. Germline loops: CDR1 KGHDR, CDR2 SFDVKD. The CDR3 bases are TGTGCCACCAGTGACCCCGGGACTAGCGGGAGTGAGACCCAGTACTTC. This codes for CATSDPGTSGSETQYF.

J is TRBJ2-2 and V is TRBV2, with TRBD1 matching over 9 bases. Germline V gene sequence: CDR1 SNHLY, CDR2 FYNNEI. After removal of 4 bases from V and 8 bases from J, the junction contained 5 bases not matched to a gene. The CDR3 contains 14 residues. The CDR3 nucleotides are TGTGCCAGCAGTGGAGGACAGGGGCGTGGGGAGCTGTTTTTT. Translated, it gives CASSGGQGRGELFF. Drawing the rest from reference TRBV2 and TRBJ2-2, the complete variable domain is EPEVTQTPSHQVTQMGQEVILRCVPISNHLYFYWYRQILGQKVEFLVSFYNNEISEKSEIFDDQFSVERPDGSNFTLKIRSTKLEDSAMYFCASSGGQGRGELFFGEGSRLTVL.

This clonotype was counted between two and nine times. The chain employs TRBV14 and TRBJ2-3; possible D gene TRBD2, 5 bases. Per the germline V gene, CDR1 is SGHDN and CDR2 is FVKESK. The germline V and J ends were trimmed by 3 bases and 5 bases, with 12 bases remaining between them. This CDR3 has 14 residues. In nucleotides, the CDR3 is TGTGCCAGCAGCCATTTAAGCGGAGGAGATACGCAGTATTTT. Translation: CASSHLSGGDTQYF.

The table lists this clonotype with a few counts. This sequence joins TRBV29-1 and TRBJ2-3, with 12 bases aligning to TRBD2. CDR3 length: 15 residues. The trim removed 4 bases at V and 0 bases at J, leaving 2 bases unmatched. CDR1 and CDR2 from the germline V gene are SQVTM and ANQGSEA. The CDR3 nucleotides are TGCAGCGTTGGGGGGACTAGCGGGAGCACAGATACGCAGTATTTT. This gives the protein CSVGGTSGSTDTQYF.

The rearrangement joins TRBV14 to TRBJ2-7, with D perhaps matching TRBD2 (5 bases). V gave up 0 bases and J gave up 2 bases, with 14 bases separating them. Per germline, CDR1 SGHDN and CDR2 FVKESK. The CDR3 sequence is 16 residues long. This CDR3 is CASSQEPPGLAYEQYF. The CDR3 nucleotides read TGTGCCAGCAGCCAAGAACCCCCCGGACTCGCCTACGAGCAGTACTTC.

This chain connects TRBV4-2 to TRBJ2-7, with 7 bases that match TRBD2. CDR1 and CDR2 (germline): LGHNA, YNFKEQ. This CDR3 contains 15 residues. Trimming at V came to 0 bases and at J to 8 bases, leaving 10 bases not matched to a gene. CDR3 sequence reads: CASSQDLAGVLKQYF. The CDR3 region has the DNA TGTGCCAGCAGCCAAGATTTGGCGGGAGTACTAAAGCAGTACTTC.

The chain joins TRBV20-1 to TRBJ2-3; D not resolved. CDR1 DFQATT and CDR2 SNEGSKA come from the germline V gene (reference sequence). The V and J ends lost 0 bases and 4 bases respectively, with 11 bases between them. The CDR3 has 14 residues. The CDR3 reads CSARDPRGPDTQYF. The CDR3 nucleotides are TGCAGTGCTAGAGATCCCCGTGGTCCAGATACGCAGTATTTT.

The CDR3 region has the DNA TGTGCCAGCAGTTACGGACAGGGAATACGCGATAACTATGGCTACACCTTC. It translates to CASSYGQGIRDNYGYTF. This rearrangement joins TRBV7-9 to TRBJ1-2; TRBD1 matches 8 bases. V shed 6 bases, J shed 1 base, and the junction held 13 bases outside the gene matches. Germline CDR1 and CDR2: SEHNR and FQNEAQ (reference sequence). CDR3 length: 17 amino acids.

This chain joins TRBV3-1 and TRBJ1-2; D not certain. Germline V gene sequence: CDR1 LGHDT, CDR2 YNNKEL (reference sequence). Deletions cut 1 base from V and 7 bases from J, with 10 bases between. The CDR3 runs to 13 residues. The CDR3 region is CASSQVRVGGYTF. The CDR3 DNA reads as TGTGCCAGCAGCCAAGTCCGGGTGGGTGGCTACACCTTC.

The chain combines TRBV28 with TRBJ1-2; D might be TRBD1 (5 bases). The germline V gene has CDR1 MDHEN and CDR2 SYDVKM. The CDR3 is 15 amino acids. Trimming stripped 4 bases from V and 0 bases from J, with 12 bases between. This CDR3 reads CASSSPGIANYGYTF. CDR3 bases: TGTGCCAGCAGTTCACCAGGGATAGCTAACTATGGCTACACCTTC.

The J gene is TRBJ2-2, the V gene TRBV2; 7 nucleotides align to TRBD1. Germline CDR1 is SNHLY and CDR2 is FYNNEI. CDR3 length: 13 residues. V lost 7 bases to trimming and J lost 5 bases; unmatched junction nucleotides: 4. The chain's CDR3 is CASMRGLTGELFF. The CDR3 DNA is TGTGCCAGCATGAGGGGGCTAACCGGGGAGCTGTTTTTT.